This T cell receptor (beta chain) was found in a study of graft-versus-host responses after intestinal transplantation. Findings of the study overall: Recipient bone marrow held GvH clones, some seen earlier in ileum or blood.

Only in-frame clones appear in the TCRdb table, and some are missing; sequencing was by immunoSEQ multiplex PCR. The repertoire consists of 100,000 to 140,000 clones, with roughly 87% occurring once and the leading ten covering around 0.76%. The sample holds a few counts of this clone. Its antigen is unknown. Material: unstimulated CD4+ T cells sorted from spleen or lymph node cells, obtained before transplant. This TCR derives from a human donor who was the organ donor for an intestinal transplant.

This chain's CDR3 is CAGGAALRGTGGPGSGNTIYF. DNA for the CDR3: TGTGCCGGGGGGGCGGCCCTGAGGGGGACAGGGGGCCCCGGCTCTGGAAACACCATATATTTT. The V call is TRBV30, the J call TRBJ1-3; the match to TRBD1 covers 12 bases. From germline, CDR1 is GTSNPN and CDR2 SVGIG (reference sequence). This CDR3 is built from 21 residues. The trim removed 8 bases at V and 0 bases at J, leaving 23 bases unmatched. The full variable domain, rest sourced from reference TRBV30 and TRBJ1-3, is SQTIHQWPATLVQPVGSPLSLECTVEGTSNPNLYWYRQAAGRGLQLLFYSVGIGQISSEVPQNLSASRPQDRQFILSSKKLLLSDSGFYLCAGGAALRGTGGPGSGNTIYFGEGSWLTVV.